This T cell receptor (beta chain) originates from a study of lymphopenia after photon versus proton radiotherapy. The CDR3 sequence is 12 residues long. V shed 6 bases and J shed 7 bases, with 10 bases lying between them. Germline loops: CDR1 MDHEN, CDR2 SYDVKM. Sequencing used immunoSEQ multiplex PCR; TCRdb keeps in-frame clones, though not all of them. This table holds 53,000 or so clones, over 70% found once. V gene TRBV28 combines with J gene TRBJ1-5; the D is unclear. The TCR sequence derives from a man aged 45-60 years with gastric cancer. The starting material was peripheral blood, obtained from a patient treated with photon-based radiotherapy. The CDR3 reads CASRDLVQPQHF. The CDR3 coding sequence is TGTGCCAGCAGAGACCTTGTCCAGCCCCAGCATTTT.